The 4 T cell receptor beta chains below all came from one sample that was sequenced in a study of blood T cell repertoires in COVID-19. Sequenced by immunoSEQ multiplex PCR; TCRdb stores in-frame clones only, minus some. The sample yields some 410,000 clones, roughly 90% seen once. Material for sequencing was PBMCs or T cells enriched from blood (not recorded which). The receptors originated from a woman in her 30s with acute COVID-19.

The CDR3: CASSSHMLGREDTEAFF. The CDR3 DNA sequence: TGTGCCAGCAGCTCACACATGTTGGGCAGGGAGGACACTGAAGCTTTCTTT. This sequence joins TRBV13 and TRBJ1-1, with D possibly matching TRBD1 (5 bases). Trimming shortened V by 4 bases and J by 3 bases, and 21 bases separated the two germline ends. This CDR3 region has 17 residues. Per germline, CDR1 PRHDT and CDR2 FYEKMQ (reference sequence). Filled out from reference TRBV13 and TRBJ1-1, the complete variable domain reads AAGVIQSPRHLIKEKRETATLKCYPIPRHDTVYWYQQGPGQDPQFLISFYEKMQSDKGSIPDRFSAQQFSDYHSELNMSSLELGDSALYFCASSSHMLGREDTEAFFGQGTRLTVV.

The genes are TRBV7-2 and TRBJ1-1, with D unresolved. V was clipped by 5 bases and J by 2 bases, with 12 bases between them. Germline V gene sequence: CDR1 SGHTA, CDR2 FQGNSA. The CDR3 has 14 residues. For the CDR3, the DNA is TGTGCCAGCAGCCAAAGTCGCGAAAACACTGAAGCTTTCTTT. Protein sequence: CASSQSRENTEAFF.

The CDR3 nucleotides are TGTGCCAGCAGTTTCAGGACACCTTACGAGCAGTACTTC. Residues: CASSFRTPYEQYF. The V call is TRBV12-3 or TRBV12-4, the J call TRBJ2-7, with a tentative D call TRBD1 (5 bases). The CDR3 totals 13 residues. The V and J ends lost 3 bases and 4 bases respectively, with 10 bases between them.

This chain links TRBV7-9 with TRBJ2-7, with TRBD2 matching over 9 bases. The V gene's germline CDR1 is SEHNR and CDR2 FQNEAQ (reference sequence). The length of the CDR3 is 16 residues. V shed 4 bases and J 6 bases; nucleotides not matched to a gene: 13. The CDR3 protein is CASSSKTGLASPEQYF. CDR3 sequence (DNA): TGTGCCAGCAGCTCAAAAACGGGACTAGCCTCTCCCGAGCAGTACTTC.